This T cell receptor beta chain was documented in a study of beta chain features in type 1 diabetes. Overall study findings and caveats: VDJ junctions from patients with type 1 diabetes contained fewer insertions and more deletions. Within each of all four CD4+ subsets, Type 1 diabetes patients had TCRB CDR3s that were moderately but significantly shorter. There was no resolution here of whether HLA type influences TCRB rearrangement.

J was trimmed by 2 bases and V by 6 bases; bases with no gene match: 6. The germline gives CDR1 MGHRA, CDR2 YSYEKL. This CDR3 region has 14 residues. Points on this clone: Its antigen is undetermined.

Every sorted population was more than 98% pure. The sequenced template was cDNA made from the entire isolated RNA. Sequencing was performed with immunoSEQ multiplex PCR; in TCRdb, only in-frame clones are kept and a portion is missing. The repertoire consists of about 280,000 clones, with around 16% occurring once and the leading ten covering roughly 0.015%. The J gene is TRBJ1-2, the V gene TRBV4-1, with 7 bases that match TRBD1. The sequenced material came from naive CD4+ T cells from blood. The TCR sequence derives from a man aged 18 to 30 with type 1 diabetes. The CDR3 sequence: CASREAGGNYGYTF. In nucleotides, the CDR3 is TGCGCCAGCAGAGAGGCAGGGGGGAACTATGGCTACACCTTC.